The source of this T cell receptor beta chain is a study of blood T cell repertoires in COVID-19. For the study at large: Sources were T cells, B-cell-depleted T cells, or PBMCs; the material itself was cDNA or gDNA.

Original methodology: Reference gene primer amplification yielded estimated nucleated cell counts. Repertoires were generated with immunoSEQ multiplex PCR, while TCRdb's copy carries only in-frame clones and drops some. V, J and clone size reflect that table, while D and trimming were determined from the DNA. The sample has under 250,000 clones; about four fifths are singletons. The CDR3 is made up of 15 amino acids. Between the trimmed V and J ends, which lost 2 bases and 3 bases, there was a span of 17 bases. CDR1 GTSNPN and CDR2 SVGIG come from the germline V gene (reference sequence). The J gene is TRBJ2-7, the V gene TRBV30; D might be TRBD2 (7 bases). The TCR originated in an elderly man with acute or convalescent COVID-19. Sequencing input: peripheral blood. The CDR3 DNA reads TGTGCCTGGAGTCTACAGAGGGGGGGCTTCTACGAGCAGTACTTC. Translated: CAWSLQRGGFYEQYF.